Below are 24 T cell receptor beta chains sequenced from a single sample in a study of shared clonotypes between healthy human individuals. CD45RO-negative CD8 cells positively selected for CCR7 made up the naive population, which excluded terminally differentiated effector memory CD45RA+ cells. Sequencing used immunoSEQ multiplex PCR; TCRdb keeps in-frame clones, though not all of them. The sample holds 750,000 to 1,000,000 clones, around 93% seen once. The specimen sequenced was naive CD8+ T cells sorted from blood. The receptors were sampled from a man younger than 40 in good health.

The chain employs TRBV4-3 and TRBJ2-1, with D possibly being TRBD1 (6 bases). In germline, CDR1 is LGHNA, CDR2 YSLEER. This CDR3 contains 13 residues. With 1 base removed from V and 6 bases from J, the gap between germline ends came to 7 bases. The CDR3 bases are TGCGCCAGCAGCCAAGCGGACAGCAATGAGCAGTTCTTC. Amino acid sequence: CASSQADSNEQFF.

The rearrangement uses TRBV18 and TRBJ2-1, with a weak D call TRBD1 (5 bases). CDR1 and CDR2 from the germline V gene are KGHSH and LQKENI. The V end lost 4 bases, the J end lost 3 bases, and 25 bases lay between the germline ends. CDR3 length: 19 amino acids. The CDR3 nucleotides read TGTGCCAGCTCACTTAGGGGCGTTTCGGAGATGACGGACTACAATGAGCAGTTCTTC. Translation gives CASSLRGVSEMTDYNEQFF.

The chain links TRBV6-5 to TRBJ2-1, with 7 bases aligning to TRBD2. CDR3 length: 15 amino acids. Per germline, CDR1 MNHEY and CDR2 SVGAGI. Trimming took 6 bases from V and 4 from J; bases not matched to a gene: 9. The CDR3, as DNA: TGTGCCAGCAGCCATGAACTAGCGTCGTACAATGAGCAGTTCTTC. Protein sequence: CASSHELASYNEQFF.

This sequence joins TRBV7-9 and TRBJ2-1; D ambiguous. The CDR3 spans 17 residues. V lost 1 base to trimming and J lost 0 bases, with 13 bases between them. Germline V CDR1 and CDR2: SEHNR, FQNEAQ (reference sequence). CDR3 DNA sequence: TGTGCCAGCAGCTTAGGGGCATCTTTTAGCTCCTACAATGAGCAGTTCTTC. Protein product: CASSLGASFSSYNEQFF. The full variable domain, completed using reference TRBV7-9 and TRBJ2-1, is DTGVSQNPRHKITKRGQNVTFRCDPISEHNRLYWYRQTLGQGPEFLTYFQNEAQLEKSRLLSDRFSAERPKGSFSTLEIQRTEQGDSAMYLCASSLGASFSSYNEQFFGPGTRLTVL.

CDR3 sequence reads: CASSLAGGGDTQYF. CDR3 nucleotide sequence: TGTGCCAGCAGCTTAGCGGGAGGGGGAGATACGCAGTATTTT. The chain carries TRBV7-3 and TRBJ2-3; 9 bases agree with TRBD2. J gave up 5 bases and V 2 bases, and 2 bases lay outside the gene matches. This CDR3 comprises 14 residues. CDR1 SGHTA and CDR2 FQGTGA come from the germline V gene.

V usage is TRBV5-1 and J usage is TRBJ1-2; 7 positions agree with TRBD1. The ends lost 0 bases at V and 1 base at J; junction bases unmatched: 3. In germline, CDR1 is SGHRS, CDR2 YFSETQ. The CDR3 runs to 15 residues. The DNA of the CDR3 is TGCGCCAGCAGCTTGGACCAGGGGGTTAACTATGGCTACACCTTC. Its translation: CASSLDQGVNYGYTF.

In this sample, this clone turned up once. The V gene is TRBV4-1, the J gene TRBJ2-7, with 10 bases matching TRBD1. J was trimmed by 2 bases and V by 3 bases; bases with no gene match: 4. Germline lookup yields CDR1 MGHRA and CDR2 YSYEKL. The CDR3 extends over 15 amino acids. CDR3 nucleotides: TGCGCCAGCAGCCAGGCGACAGGGGGCACCTACGAGCAGTACTTC. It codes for CASSQATGGTYEQYF.

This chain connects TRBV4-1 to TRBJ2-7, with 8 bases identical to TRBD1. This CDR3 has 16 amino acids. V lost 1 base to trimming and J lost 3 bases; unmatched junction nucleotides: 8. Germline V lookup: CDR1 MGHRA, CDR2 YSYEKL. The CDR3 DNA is TGCGCCAGCAGCCAAGTCTCAGGGGGCGAGCGCTACGAGCAGTACTTC. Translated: CASSQVSGGERYEQYF.

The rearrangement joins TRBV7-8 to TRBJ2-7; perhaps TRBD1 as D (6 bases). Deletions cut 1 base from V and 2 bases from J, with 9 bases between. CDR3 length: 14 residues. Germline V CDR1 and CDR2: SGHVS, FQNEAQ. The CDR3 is CASSLVTGPYEQYF. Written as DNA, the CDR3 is TGTGCCAGCAGCTTAGTCACAGGGCCCTACGAGCAGTACTTC.

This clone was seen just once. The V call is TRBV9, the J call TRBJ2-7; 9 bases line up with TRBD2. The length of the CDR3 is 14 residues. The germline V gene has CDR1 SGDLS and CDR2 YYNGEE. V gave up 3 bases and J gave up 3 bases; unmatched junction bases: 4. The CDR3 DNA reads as TGTGCCAGCAGCGCAGGGACTAGCATCTACGAGCAGTACTTC. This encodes CASSAGTSIYEQYF.

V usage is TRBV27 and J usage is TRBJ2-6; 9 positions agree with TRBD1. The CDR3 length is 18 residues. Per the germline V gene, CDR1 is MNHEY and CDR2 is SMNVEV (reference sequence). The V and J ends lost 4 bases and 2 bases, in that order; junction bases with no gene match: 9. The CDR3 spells CASSSRDRVSPGANVLTF. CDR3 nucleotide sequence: TGTGCCAGCAGTTCGCGGGACAGGGTCTCTCCTGGGGCCAACGTCCTGACTTTC.

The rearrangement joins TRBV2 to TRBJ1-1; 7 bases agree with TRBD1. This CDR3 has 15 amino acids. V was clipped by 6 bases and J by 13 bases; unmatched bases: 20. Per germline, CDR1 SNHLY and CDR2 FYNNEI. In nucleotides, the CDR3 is TGTGCCAGCAGAGCAGATGGGGGTTCTGACAGGGTCGATTTCTTT. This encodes CASRADGGSDRVDFF.

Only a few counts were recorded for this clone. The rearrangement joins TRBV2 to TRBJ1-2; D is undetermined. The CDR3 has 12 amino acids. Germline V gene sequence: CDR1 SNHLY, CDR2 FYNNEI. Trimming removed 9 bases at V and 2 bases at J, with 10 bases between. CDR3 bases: TGTGCCAGTGTAGGATCCAACTATGGCTACACCTTC. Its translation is CASVGSNYGYTF.

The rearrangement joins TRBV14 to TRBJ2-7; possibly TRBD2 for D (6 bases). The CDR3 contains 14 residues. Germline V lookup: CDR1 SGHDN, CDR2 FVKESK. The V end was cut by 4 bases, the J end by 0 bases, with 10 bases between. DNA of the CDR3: TGTGCCAGCAGCCCAGCGGGTAGCTCCTACGAGCAGTACTTC. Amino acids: CASSPAGSSYEQYF. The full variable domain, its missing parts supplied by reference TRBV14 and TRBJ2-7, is EAGVTQFPSHSVIEKGQTVTLRCDPISGHDNLYWYRRVMGKEIKFLLHFVKESKQDESGMPNNRFLAERTGGTYSTLKVQPAELEDSGVYFCASSPAGSSYEQYFGPGTRLTVT.

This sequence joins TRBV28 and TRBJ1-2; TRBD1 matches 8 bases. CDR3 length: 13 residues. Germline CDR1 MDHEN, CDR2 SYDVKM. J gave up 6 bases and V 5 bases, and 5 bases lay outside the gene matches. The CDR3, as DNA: TGTGCCAGCAGTGACAGGGGTTTAGATGGCTACACCTTC. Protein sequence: CASSDRGLDGYTF.

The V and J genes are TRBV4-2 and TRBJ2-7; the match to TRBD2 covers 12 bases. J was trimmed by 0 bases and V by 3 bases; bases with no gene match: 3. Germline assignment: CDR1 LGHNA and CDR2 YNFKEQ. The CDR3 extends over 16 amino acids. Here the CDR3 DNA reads TGTGCCAGCAGCCAGCAGACTAGCGGGAGCTCCTACGAGCAGTACTTC. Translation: CASSQQTSGSSYEQYF.

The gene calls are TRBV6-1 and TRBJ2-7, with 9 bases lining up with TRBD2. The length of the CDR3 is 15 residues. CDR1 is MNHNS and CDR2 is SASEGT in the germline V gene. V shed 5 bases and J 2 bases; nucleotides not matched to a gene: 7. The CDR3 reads CASSRGLALTYEQYF. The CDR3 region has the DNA TGTGCCAGCAGTCGTGGACTAGCGCTAACCTACGAGCAGTACTTC.

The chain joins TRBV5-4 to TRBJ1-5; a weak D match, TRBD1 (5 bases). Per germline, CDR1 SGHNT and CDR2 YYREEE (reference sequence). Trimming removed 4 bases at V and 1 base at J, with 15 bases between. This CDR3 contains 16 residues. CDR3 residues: CASSQGGWQSNQPQHF. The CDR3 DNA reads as TGTGCCAGCAGCCAGGGTGGGTGGCAAAGCAATCAGCCCCAGCATTTT.

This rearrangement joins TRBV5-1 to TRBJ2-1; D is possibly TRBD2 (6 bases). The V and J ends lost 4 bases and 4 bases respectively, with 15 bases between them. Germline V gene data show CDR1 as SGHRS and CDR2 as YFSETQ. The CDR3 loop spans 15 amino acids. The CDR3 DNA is TGCGCCAGCAGCCCACTGGGACTCCTATACAATGAGCAGTTCTTC. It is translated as CASSPLGLLYNEQFF. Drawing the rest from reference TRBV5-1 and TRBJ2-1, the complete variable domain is KAGVTQTPRYLIKTRGQQVTLSCSPISGHRSVSWYQQTPGQGLQFLFEYFSETQRNKGNFPGRFSGRQFSNSRSEMNVSTLELGDSALYLCASSPLGLLYNEQFFGPGTRLTVL.

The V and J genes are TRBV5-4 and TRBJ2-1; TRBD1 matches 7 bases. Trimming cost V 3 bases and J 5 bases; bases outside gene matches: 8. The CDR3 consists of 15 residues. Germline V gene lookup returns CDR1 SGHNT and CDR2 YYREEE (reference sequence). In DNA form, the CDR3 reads TGTGCCAGCAGCTCACGATCCGGGACAGACAATGAGCAGTTCTTC. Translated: CASSSRSGTDNEQFF.

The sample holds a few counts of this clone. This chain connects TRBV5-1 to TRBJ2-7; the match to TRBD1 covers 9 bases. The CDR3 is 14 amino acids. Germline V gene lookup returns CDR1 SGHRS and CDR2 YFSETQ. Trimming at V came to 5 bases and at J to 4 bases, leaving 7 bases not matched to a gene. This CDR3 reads CASSWRQGGYEQYF. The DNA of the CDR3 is TGCGCCAGCAGTTGGAGACAGGGGGGATACGAGCAGTACTTC.

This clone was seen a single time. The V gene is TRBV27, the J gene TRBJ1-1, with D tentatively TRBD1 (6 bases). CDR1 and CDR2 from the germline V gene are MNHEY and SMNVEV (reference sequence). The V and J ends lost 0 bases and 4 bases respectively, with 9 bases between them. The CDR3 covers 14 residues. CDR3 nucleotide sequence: TGTGCCAGCAGTTTATCGGAGGGGGTCACTGAAGCTTTCTTT. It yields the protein CASSLSEGVTEAFF.

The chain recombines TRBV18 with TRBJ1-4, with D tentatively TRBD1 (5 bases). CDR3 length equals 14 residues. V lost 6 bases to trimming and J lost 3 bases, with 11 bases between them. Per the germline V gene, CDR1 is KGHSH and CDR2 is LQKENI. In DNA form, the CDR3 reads TGTGCCAGCTCCCGGGACGGACCTAATGAAAAACTGTTTTTT. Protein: CASSRDGPNEKLFF.

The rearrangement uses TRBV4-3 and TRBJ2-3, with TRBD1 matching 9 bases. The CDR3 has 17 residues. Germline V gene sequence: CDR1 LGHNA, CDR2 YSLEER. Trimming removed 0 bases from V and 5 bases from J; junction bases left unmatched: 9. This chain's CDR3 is CASSQDLGTGFLDTQYF. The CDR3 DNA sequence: TGCGCCAGCAGCCAAGATCTGGGGACAGGGTTCCTAGATACGCAGTATTTT.